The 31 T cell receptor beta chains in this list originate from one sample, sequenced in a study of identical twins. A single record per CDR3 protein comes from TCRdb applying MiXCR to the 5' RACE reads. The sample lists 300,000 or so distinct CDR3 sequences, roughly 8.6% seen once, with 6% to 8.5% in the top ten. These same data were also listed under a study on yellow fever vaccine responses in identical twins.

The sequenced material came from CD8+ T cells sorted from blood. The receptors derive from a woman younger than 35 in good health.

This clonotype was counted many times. The CDR3 spells CASSDPGQLAYGYTF. In DNA form, the CDR3 reads TGTGCCAGCAGTGATCCGGGACAGCTGGCCTATGGCTACACCTTC. The chain couples TRBV6-1 to TRBJ1-2, with 7 bases that match TRBD1. The CDR3 covers 15 residues. Germline V gene sequence: CDR1 MNHNS, CDR2 SASEGT. The J segment lost 4 bases and the V segment lost 3 bases, leaving 8 bases of the junction unmatched.

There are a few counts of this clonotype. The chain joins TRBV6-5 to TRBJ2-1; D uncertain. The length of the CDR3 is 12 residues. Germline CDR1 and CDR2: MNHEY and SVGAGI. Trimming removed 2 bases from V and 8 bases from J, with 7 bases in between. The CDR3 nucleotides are TGTGCCAGCAGTTACGGGGTAGATGAGCAGTTCTTC. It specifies CASSYGVDEQFF.

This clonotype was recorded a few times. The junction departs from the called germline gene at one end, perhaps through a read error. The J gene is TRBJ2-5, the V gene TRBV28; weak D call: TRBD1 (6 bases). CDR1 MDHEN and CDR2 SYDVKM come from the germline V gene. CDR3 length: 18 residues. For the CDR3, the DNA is TGCGCCAGCAGTTTACTCCCCGGCGCCCTAGGGGGACAAGAGACCCAGTACTTC. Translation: CASSLLPGALGGQETQYF. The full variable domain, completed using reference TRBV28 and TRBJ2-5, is DVKVTQSSRYLVKRTGEKVFLECVQDMDHENMFWYRQDPGLGLRLIYFSYDVKMKEKGDIPEGYSVSREKKERFSLILESASTNQTSMYLCASSLLPGALGGQETQYFGPGTRLLVL.

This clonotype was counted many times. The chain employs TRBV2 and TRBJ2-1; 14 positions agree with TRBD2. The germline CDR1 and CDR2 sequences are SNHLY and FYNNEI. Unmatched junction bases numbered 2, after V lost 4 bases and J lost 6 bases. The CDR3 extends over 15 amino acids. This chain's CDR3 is CASSGLAGGPNEQFF. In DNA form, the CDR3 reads TGTGCCAGCAGTGGACTAGCGGGGGGGCCCAATGAGCAGTTCTTC.

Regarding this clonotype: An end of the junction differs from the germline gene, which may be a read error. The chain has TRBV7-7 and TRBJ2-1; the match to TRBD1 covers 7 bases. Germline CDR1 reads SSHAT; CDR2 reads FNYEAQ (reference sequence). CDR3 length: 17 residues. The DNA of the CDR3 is TGTGCTAGCAGCTTAGCCGACAGGGAAGATCCCACCAATGAGCAGTTCTTC. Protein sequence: CASSLADREDPTNEQFF.

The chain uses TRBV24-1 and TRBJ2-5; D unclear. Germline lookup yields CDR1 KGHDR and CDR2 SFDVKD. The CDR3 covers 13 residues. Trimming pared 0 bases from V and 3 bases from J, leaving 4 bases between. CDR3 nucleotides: TGTGCCACCAGTGATTTGGCGGAAGAGACCCAGTACTTC. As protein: CATSDLAEETQYF.

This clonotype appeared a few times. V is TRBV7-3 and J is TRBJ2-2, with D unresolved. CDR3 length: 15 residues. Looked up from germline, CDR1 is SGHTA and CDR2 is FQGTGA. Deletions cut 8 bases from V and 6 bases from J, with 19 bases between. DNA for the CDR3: TGTGCCAGCGGTGTGGGTGGCGGTATCGCCGGGGAGCTGTTTTTT. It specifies CASGVGGGIAGELFF.

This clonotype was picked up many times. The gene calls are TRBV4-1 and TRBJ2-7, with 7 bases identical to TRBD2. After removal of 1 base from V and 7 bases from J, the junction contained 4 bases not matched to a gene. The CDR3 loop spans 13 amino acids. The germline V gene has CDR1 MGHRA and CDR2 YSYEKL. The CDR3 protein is CASSQGLADEQYF. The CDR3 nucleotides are TGCGCCAGCAGCCAAGGCCTAGCGGATGAGCAGTACTTC.

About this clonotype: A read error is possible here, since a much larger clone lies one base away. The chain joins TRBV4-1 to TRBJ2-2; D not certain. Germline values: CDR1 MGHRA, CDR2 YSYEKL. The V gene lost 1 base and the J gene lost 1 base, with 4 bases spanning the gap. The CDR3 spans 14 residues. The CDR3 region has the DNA TGCGCCAGCAGCCAAGGGGAGAACACCGGGGAGCTGTTTTTT. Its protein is CASSQGENTGELFF.

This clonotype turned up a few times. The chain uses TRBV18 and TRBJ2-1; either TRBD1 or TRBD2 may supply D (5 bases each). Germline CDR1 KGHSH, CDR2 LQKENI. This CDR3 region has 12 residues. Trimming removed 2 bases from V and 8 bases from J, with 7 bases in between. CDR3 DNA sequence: TGTGCCAGCTCACCAATGGGGGATGAGCAGTTCTTC. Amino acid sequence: CASSPMGDEQFF.

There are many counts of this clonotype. The CDR3: CASSFETTRFTETQYF. Here the CDR3 DNA reads TGCGCCAGCAGCTTCGAGACTACCAGGTTTACGGAGACCCAGTACTTC. J is TRBJ2-5 and V is TRBV5-1; maybe TRBD2 (5 bases). In germline, CDR1 is SGHRS, CDR2 YFSETQ. The CDR3 loop spans 16 amino acids. V gave up 2 bases and J gave up 5 bases, with 19 bases separating them.

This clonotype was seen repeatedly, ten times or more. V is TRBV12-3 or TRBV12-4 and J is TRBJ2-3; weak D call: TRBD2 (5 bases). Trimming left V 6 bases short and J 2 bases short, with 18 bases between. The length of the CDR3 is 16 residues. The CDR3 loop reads CASSPTMSGDTDTQYF. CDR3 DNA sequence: TGTGCCAGCAGCCCAACTATGAGCGGAGACACAGATACGCAGTATTTT.

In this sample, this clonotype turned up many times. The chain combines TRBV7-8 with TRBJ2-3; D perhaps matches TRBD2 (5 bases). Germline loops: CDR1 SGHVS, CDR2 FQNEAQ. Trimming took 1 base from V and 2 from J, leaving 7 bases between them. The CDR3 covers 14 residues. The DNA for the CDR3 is TGTGCCAGCAGCTTAGTGGGAGTCACAGATACGCAGTATTTT. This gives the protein CASSLVGVTDTQYF.

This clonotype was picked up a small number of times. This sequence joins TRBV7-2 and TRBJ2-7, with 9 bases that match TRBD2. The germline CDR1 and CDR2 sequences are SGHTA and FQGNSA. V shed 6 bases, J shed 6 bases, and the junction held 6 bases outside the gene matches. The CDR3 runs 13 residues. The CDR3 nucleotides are TGTGCCAGCAGGGGAGCGGGGGGACTCGAGCAGTACTTC. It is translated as CASRGAGGLEQYF.

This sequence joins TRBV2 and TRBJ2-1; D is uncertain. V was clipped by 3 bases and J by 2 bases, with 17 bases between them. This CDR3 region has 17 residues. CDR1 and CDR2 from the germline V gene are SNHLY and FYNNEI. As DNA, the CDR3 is TGTGCCAGCAGTGAGCAGACGCGCAGAAAGGCCTACAATGAGCAGTTCTTC. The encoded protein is CASSEQTRRKAYNEQFF. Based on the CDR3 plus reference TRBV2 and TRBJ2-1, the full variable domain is EPEVTQTPSHQVTQMGQEVILRCVPISNHLYFYWYRQILGQKVEFLVSFYNNEISEKSEIFDDQFSVERPDGSNFTLKIRSTKLEDSAMYFCASSEQTRRKAYNEQFFGPGTRLTVL.

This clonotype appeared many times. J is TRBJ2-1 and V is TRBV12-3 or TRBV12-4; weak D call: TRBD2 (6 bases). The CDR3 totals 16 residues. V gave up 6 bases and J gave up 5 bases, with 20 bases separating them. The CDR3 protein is CASSQFGEVPHNEQFF. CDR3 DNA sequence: TGTGCCAGCAGCCAATTCGGGGAGGTTCCCCACAATGAGCAGTTCTTC.

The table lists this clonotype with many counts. The CDR3, as DNA: TGTGCCAGCAGTGACTCGGCAGCCACAGATACGCAGTATTTT. Translation gives CASSDSAATDTQYF. V gene TRBV6-4 combines with J gene TRBJ2-3; D gene unclear. There are 14 residues in the CDR3. Between the trimmed V and J ends, which lost 0 bases and 2 bases, there was a span of 6 bases. Germline-derived CDR1 and CDR2 are MRHNA and SNTAGT.

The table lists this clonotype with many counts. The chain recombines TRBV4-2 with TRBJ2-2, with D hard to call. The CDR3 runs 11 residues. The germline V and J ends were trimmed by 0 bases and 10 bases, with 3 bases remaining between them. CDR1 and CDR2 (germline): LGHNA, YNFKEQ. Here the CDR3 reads CASSQELELFF. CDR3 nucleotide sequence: TGTGCCAGCAGCCAAGAACTGGAGCTGTTTTTT.

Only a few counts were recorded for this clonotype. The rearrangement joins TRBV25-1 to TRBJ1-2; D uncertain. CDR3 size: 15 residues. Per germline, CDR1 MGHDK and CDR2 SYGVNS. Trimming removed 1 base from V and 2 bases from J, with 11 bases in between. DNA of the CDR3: TGTGCCAGCAGTGAATGGGCGGAGACCAACTATGGCTACACCTTC. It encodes CASSEWAETNYGYTF.

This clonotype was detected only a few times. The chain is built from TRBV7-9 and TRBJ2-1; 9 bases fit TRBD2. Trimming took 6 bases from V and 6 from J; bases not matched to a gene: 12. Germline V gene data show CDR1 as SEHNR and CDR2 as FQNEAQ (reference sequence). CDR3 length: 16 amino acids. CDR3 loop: CASSQGEAGGVNEQFF. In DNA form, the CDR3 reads TGTGCCAGCAGTCAAGGGGAAGCGGGGGGAGTCAATGAGCAGTTCTTC.

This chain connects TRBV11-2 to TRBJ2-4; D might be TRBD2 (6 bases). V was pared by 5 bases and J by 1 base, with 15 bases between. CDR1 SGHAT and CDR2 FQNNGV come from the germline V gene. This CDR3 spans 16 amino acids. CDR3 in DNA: TGTGCCAGCAGCGATCGACGGGAGCTGGCCAAAAACATTCAGTACTTC. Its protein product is CASSDRRELAKNIQYF.

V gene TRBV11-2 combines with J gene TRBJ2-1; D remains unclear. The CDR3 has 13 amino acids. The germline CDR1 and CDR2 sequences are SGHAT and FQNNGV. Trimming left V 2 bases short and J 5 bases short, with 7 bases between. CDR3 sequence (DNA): TGTGCCAGCAGCTTAATAATGAACAATGAGCAGTTCTTC. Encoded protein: CASSLIMNNEQFF.

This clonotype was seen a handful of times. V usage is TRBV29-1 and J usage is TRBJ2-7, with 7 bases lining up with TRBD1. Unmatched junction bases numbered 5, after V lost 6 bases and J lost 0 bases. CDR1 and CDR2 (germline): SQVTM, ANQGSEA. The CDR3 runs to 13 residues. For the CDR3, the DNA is TGCAGCGTGTGGGACAGCAGCTCCTACGAGCAGTACTTC. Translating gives CSVWDSSSYEQYF.

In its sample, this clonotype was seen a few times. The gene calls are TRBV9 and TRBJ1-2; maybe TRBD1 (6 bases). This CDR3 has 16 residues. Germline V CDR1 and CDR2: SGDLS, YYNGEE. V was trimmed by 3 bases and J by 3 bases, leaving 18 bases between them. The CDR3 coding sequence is TGTGCCAGCAGCGACTCAACCCGGGACACAGACTATGGCTACACCTTC. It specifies CASSDSTRDTDYGYTF. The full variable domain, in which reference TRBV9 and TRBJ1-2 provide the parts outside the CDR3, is DSGVTQTPKHLITATGQRVTLRCSPRSGDLSVYWYQQSLDQGLQFLIQYYNGEERAKGNILERFSAQQFPDLHSELNLSSLELGDSALYFCASSDSTRDTDYGYTFGSGTRLTVV.

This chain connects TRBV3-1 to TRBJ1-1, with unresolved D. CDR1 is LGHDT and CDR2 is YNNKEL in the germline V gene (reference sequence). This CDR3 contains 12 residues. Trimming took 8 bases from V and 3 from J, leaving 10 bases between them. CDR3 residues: CASRKWDTEAFF. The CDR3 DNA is TGTGCCAGCCGTAAGTGGGACACTGAAGCTTTCTTT.

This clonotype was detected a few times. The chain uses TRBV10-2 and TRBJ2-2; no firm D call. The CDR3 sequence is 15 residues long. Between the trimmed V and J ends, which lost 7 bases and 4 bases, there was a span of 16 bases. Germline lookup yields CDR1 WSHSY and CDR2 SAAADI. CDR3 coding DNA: TGCGCCAGCACTGACCGGGCCCCCGGCACCGGGGAGCTGTTTTTT. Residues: CASTDRAPGTGELFF.

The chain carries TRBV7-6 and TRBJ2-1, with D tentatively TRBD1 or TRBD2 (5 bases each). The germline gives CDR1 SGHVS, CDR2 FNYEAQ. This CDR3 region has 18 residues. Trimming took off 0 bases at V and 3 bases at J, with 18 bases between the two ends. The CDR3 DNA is TGTGCCAGCAGCTTAGCGTTTTTGTTGGGGACCGACTACAATGAGCAGTTCTTC. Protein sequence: CASSLAFLLGTDYNEQFF.

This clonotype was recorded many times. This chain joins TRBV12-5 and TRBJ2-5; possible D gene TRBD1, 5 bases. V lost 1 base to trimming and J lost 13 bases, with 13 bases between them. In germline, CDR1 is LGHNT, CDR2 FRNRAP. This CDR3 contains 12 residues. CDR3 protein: CASGLGTGPAYF. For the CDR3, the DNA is TGTGCTAGTGGTTTGGGTACAGGACCCGCGTACTTC.

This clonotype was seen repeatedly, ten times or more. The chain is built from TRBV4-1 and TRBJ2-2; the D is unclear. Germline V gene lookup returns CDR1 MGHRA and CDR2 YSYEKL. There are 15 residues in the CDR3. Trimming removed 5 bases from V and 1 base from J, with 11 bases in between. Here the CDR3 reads CASSSGPGNTGELFF. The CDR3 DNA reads TGCGCCAGCAGCTCCGGCCCAGGGAACACCGGGGAGCTGTTTTTT.

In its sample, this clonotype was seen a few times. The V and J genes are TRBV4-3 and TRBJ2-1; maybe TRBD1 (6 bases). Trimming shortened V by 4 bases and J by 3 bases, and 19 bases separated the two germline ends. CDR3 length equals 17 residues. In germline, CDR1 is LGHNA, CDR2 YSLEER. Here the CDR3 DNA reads TGCGCCAGCAGCCCCTCCGTGGGGGCTGCTCTCTACAATGAGCAGTTCTTC. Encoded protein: CASSPSVGAALYNEQFF.

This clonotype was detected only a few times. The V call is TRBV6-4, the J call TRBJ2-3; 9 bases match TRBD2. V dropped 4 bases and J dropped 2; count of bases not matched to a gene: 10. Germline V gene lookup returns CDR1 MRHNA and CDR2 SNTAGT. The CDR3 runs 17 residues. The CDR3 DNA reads TGTGCCAGCAGTGCCCCCGTCAGCGGGAGGTCCACAGATACGCAGTATTTT. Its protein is CASSAPVSGRSTDTQYF.